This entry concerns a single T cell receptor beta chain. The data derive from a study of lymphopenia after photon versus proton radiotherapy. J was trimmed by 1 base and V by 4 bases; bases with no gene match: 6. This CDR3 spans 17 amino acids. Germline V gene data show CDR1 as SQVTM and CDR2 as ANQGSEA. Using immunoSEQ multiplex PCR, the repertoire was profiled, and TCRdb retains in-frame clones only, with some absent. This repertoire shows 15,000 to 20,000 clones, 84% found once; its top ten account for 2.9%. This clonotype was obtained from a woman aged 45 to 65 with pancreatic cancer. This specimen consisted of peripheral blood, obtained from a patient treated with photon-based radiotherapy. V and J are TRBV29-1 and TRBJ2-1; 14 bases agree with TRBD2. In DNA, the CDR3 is TGCAGCGTTGCCGGGACTAGCGGGAGTACTTCCTACAATGAGCAGTTCTTC. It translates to CSVAGTSGSTSYNEQFF.